The 14 T cell receptor beta chains presented below share a single source sample, sequenced in a study of Tregs in tolerant kidney transplant recipients. Assay used: immunoSEQ multiplex PCR; TCRdb lists only in-frame clones, some missing. In the table there are over 50,000 clones, around 83% of which are singletons. The specimen was CD4+ T cells from blood. Receptors were obtained from a human donor in good health.

This sequence joins TRBV2 and TRBJ2-4; D remains unclear. The CDR3 runs to 16 residues. CDR1 and CDR2 from the germline V gene are SNHLY and FYNNEI. V dropped 0 bases and J dropped 0 bases, with 9 bases sitting between them. The CDR3 sequence: CASSEAKVLAKNIQYF. CDR3 DNA sequence: TGTGCCAGCAGTGAAGCGAAGGTACTAGCCAAAAACATTCAGTACTTC.

J is TRBJ1-4 and V is TRBV30; TRBD1 matches 8 bases. Looked up from germline, CDR1 is GTSNPN and CDR2 is SVGIG (reference sequence). Unmatched junction bases numbered 14, after V lost 0 bases and J lost 2 bases. The CDR3 has 19 amino acids. The CDR3 coding sequence is TGTGCCTGGAGTGTTGCCGGGACAGGCCTTTCCCGGACTAATGAAAAACTGTTTTTT. It encodes CAWSVAGTGLSRTNEKLFF.

This clone was seen more than once but under ten times. CDR3 nucleotides: TGCGCCAGCAGCCAAGTGGATCTAGGGTTTGTCAATTCACCCCTCCACTTT. Protein: CASSQVDLGFVNSPLHF. The rearrangement links TRBV4-1 to TRBJ1-6; D is unclear. The CDR3 runs to 17 residues. Germline V gives CDR1 MGHRA, CDR2 YSYEKL. V was pared by 1 base and J by 7 bases, with 17 bases between.

This chain uses TRBV11-1 with TRBJ2-1; 8 nucleotides line up with TRBD2. J gave up 4 bases and V 4 bases, and 9 bases lay outside the gene matches. There are 16 residues in the CDR3. The V gene's germline CDR1 is SGHAT and CDR2 FQDESV (reference sequence). The CDR3 bases are TGTGCCAGCAGCTCTCATAGCGGGGTCCCTTACAATGAGCAGTTCTTC. Its translation: CASSSHSGVPYNEQFF.

The gene calls are TRBV7-2 and TRBJ1-5, with D possibly being TRBD1 (6 bases). This CDR3 has 14 amino acids. Trimming pared 5 bases from V and 8 bases from J, leaving 16 bases between. Germline V lookup: CDR1 SGHTA, CDR2 FQGNSA. The CDR3 reads CASSPGGGVKPQHF. The DNA for the CDR3 is TGTGCCAGCAGCCCGGGGGGGGGCGTAAAGCCCCAGCATTTT. The complete variable domain, with remaining parts taken from reference TRBV7-2 and TRBJ1-5, reads GAGVSQSPSNKVTEKGKDVELRCDPISGHTALYWYRQSLGQGLEFLIYFQGNSAPDKSGLPSDRFSAERTGGSVSTLTIQRTQQEDSAVYLCASSPGGGVKPQHFGDGTRLSIL.

This chain connects TRBV6-5 to TRBJ2-2; TRBD2 matches at 10 bases. The CDR3 has 15 residues. With V trimmed by 5 bases and J by 7 bases, 7 bases remained unmatched. From germline, CDR1 is MNHEY and CDR2 SVGAGI. DNA of the CDR3: TGTGCCAGCAGTCGTAGCGGGGGGTATGGCGGGGAGCTGTTTTTT. Its protein is CASSRSGGYGGELFF.

The gene calls are TRBV4-1 and TRBJ2-6; 7 positions match TRBD1. Germline trimming cut 6 bases from V and 0 bases from J; bases unmatched to any gene: 14. CDR3 length: 19 amino acids. Germline V gene lookup returns CDR1 MGHRA and CDR2 YSYEKL. The CDR3 is CASRHYRGRESSGANVLTF. For the CDR3, the DNA is TGCGCCAGCAGGCATTACAGGGGCCGCGAGAGCTCTGGGGCCAACGTCCTGACTTTC.

V is TRBV19 and J is TRBJ1-5; TRBD1 might be the D (5 bases). V lost 7 bases to trimming and J lost 9 bases, with 19 bases between them. Germline V CDR1 and CDR2: LNHDA, SQIVND (reference sequence). The CDR3 sequence is 14 residues long. In DNA form, the CDR3 reads TGTGCCAGTACCCAGACAGAACCCCCTCGGCCCCAGCATTTT. Translated: CASTQTEPPRPQHF.

This chain uses TRBV18 with TRBJ1-1; a weak D match, TRBD1 (6 bases). From germline, CDR1 is KGHSH and CDR2 LQKENI. The CDR3 is 14 residues long. The V end lost 2 bases, the J end lost 1 base, and 8 bases lay between the germline ends. Here the CDR3 DNA reads TGTGCCAGCTCACCAAGGACAGAGAACACTGAAGCTTTCTTT. It specifies CASSPRTENTEAFF.

V and J are TRBV15 and TRBJ2-5; perhaps TRBD1 as D (5 bases). V lost 5 bases, J lost 2 bases, and 15 bases lay in between. CDR3 length: 15 amino acids. Per the germline V gene, CDR1 is LNHNV and CDR2 is YYDKDF (reference sequence). Written as DNA, the CDR3 is TGTGCCACCAGCCGAAGGGGAAGGCAACAAGAGACCCAGTACTTC. Translated: CATSRRGRQQETQYF.

The chain uses TRBV4-2 and TRBJ2-6, with D unclear. CDR1 is LGHNA, CDR2 YNFKEQ, per germline. Trimming shortened V by 5 bases and J by 0 bases, and 11 bases separated the two germline ends. This CDR3 has 16 residues. CDR3: CASSGYGRSGANVLTF. The CDR3, as DNA: TGTGCCAGCAGCGGCTACGGGCGCTCTGGGGCCAACGTCCTGACTTTC.

The gene calls are TRBV7-8 and TRBJ1-1; the D is unclear. V gave up 1 base and J gave up 6 bases, with 9 bases separating them. This CDR3 region has 13 residues. Germline values: CDR1 SGHVS, CDR2 FQNEAQ. The CDR3 region is CASSLGLGAEAFF. The CDR3, as DNA: TGTGCCAGCAGCTTAGGGCTGGGCGCTGAAGCTTTCTTT. The whole variable domain, remainder taken from reference TRBV7-8 and TRBJ1-1, is GAGVSQSPRYKVAKRGQDVALRCDPISGHVSLFWYQQALGQGPEFLTYFQNEAQLDKSGLPSDRFFAERPEGSVSTLKIQRTQQEDSAVYLCASSLGLGAEAFFGQGTRLTVV.

V is TRBV11-2 and J is TRBJ2-1, with 15 bases lining up with TRBD2. There are 17 residues in the CDR3. CDR1 and CDR2 from the germline V gene are SGHAT and FQNNGV. V was clipped by 5 bases and J by 6 bases; unmatched bases: 8. CDR3 protein: CASSLRTSGRVGNEQFF. The CDR3 DNA follows: TGTGCCAGCAGCCTAAGGACTAGCGGGAGGGTCGGCAATGAGCAGTTCTTC.

V usage is TRBV6-5 and J usage is TRBJ1-3; possible D gene TRBD1, 5 bases. Trimming took off 7 bases at V and 3 bases at J, with 13 bases between the two ends. The V gene's germline CDR1 is MNHEY and CDR2 SVGAGI. The CDR3 is made up of 14 amino acids. In DNA, the CDR3 is TGTGCCAGCACGAGAGGGGTCGGTGGAAACACCATATATTTT. It codes for CASTRGVGGNTIYF.